The following is a T cell receptor beta chain sequence with its context. Its antigen is undetermined. This sample was taken from a study of T cells after yellow fever vaccination. Trimming took off 4 bases at V and 3 bases at J, with 13 bases between the two ends. The CDR3 covers 13 residues. Germline CDR1 reads SQVTM; CDR2 reads ANQGSEA. 5'RACE template switching generated TCR cDNA, adding a universal primer site and UMIs. TCRdb analysed the 5' RACE reads with MiXCR anew, one entry per CDR3 protein. Here the sample spans 510,000 or so distinct CDR3 sequences, about 19% being singletons. Notes on the study in general: The study re-detected most primary-vaccination clones after the booster (roughly 96% CD4, roughly 85% CD8).

The clonotype was recovered from a man aged 30 to 45 who received the YFV17D yellow fever vaccine. The chain joins TRBV29-1 to TRBJ2-7, with D perhaps matching TRBD1 or TRBD2 (5 bases each). Sample: PBMCs, taken 15 days after the yellow fever booster vaccination. The CDR3 DNA is TGCAGCGTTGGGCCAGGGAGTAACTACGAGCAGTACTTC. Translated, it gives CSVGPGSNYEQYF.